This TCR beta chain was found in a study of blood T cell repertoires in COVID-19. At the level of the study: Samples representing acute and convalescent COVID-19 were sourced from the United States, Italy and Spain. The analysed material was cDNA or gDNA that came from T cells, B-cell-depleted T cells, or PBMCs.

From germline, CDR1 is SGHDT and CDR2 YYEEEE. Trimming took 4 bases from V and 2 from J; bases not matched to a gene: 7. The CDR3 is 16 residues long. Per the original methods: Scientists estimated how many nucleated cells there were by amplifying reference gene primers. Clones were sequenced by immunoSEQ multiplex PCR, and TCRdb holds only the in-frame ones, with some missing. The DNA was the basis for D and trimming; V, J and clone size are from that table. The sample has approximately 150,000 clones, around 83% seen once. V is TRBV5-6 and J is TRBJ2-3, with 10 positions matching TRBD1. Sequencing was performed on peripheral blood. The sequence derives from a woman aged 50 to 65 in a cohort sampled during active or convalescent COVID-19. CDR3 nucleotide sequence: TGTGCCAGCAGCCTACGGACAGGGGGTTCCACAGATACGCAGTATTTT. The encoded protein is CASSLRTGGSTDTQYF.